This entry is about one T cell receptor beta chain. It has no known antigen specificity. Qualities for individual bases were not recorded, and no much larger clone is one base off. Survey-level sequencing on the immunoSEQ platform was used to profile the TCR beta chain repertoires. The paper's processing steps were these. Repertoire diversity was quantified as the inverse Simpson index, and CDR3 amino acid length spectratypes and V-J pairing frequencies were compared. TCR beta CDR3 sequences were matched against VDJdb to annotate clonotypes specific to SARS-CoV-2, CMV, influenza A and EBV. TCRdb mirrors the immuneACCESS table, restricted to in-frame sequences. Some clones are absent from its copies; in checked studies, under half trace to an unresolved V gene, and the reason for the others is unknown. The V and J calls and clone size come from that table; D and trimming were worked out from the DNA. The sample table shows 55,000 to 70,000 clones, and 80% to 95% are seen once. 4% to 4.5% of the sample is held by the ten biggest clonotypes.

PBMCs were isolated from peripheral blood, and genomic DNA from unsorted PBMCs was used for TCR beta sequencing. Trimming costs V 3 bases and J 0 bases, and their ends lie 11 bases apart. The cysteine opens and the phenylalanine closes a CDR3 of 15 amino acids. CDR3 DNA only is kept here, 45 bases in frame from base 1. CDR1 and CDR2, looked up from the germline V gene, are MDHEN and SYDVKM. This sample is drawn from a study (dated 2022 in TCRdb). What the research found in general, with its limitations: Further investigation, including longitudinal sampling and assessment of a control group, is stated by the authors to be required.

Sequenced: PBMCs. The chain is encoded by TRBV28 joined to TRBJ1-1; no D gene call is confident. This TCR was recovered from a man aged 35 to 55 with rheumatoid arthritis. The bases read TGTGCCAGCAGTTTCCGTCTTGGGATGAACACTGAAGCTTTCTTT. It translates as CASSFRLGMNTEAFF.